Each of the 8 T cell receptor beta chains below was sequenced from the same sample in a study of CD8 T cells in Susac syndrome. Random hexamers were used to reverse transcribe roughly 0.45 to 1 ug of RNA. In TCRdb, the immunoSEQ multiplex PCR reads were re-called with MiXCR into one record per CDR3 protein. The sample comprises about 150,000 distinct CDR3 sequences, around 96% of which are singletons, and 0.16% rests with the top ten. Specimen: CD4+ T cells from PBMCs. These receptors all come from a human donor with Susac syndrome.

This clonotype turned up a few times. This CDR3 reads CASSSTGYEQYF. As DNA, the CDR3 is TGTGCCAGCAGCTCAACAGGGTACGAGCAGTACTTC. The rearrangement uses TRBV7-6 and TRBJ2-7, with D perhaps matching TRBD1 (6 bases). The CDR3 contains 12 residues. V was pared by 4 bases and J by 4 bases, with 8 bases between. Per the germline V gene, CDR1 is SGHVS and CDR2 is FNYEAQ.

This chain uses TRBV12-3 or TRBV12-4 with TRBJ2-2, with TRBD2 identical over 8 bases. Trimming took 7 bases from V and 3 from J; bases not matched to a gene: 7. CDR3 length: 15 amino acids. The CDR3 reads CASTRGGAYTGELFF. In nucleotides, the CDR3 is TGTGCCAGCACCCGGGGGGGGGCGTACACCGGGGAGCTGTTTTTT.

This clonotype has a single count. The rearrangement joins TRBV20-1 to TRBJ1-2; 11 nucleotides agree with TRBD1. Looked up from germline, CDR1 is DFQATT and CDR2 is SNEGSKA (reference sequence). This CDR3 comprises 13 residues. With 7 bases clipped from V and 7 bases from J, the junction kept 8 bases outside the gene matches. CDR3 residues: CSVLGQGASGYTF. In DNA form, the CDR3 reads TGCAGTGTACTAGGACAGGGGGCCTCTGGCTACACCTTC.

This clonotype was picked up one time. The chain uses TRBV6-1 and TRBJ2-4; D may be TRBD1 or TRBD2 (5 bases each). V was trimmed by 10 bases and J by 4 bases, leaving 8 bases between them. Germline V CDR1 and CDR2: MNHNS, SASEGT. This CDR3 region has 11 residues. CDR3 loop: CATEGKNIQYF. The CDR3 DNA follows: TGTGCCACCGAGGGGAAAAACATTCAGTACTTC.

This chain links TRBV5-6 with TRBJ2-7; D might be TRBD2 (5 bases). V was trimmed by 0 bases and J by 4 bases, leaving 17 bases between them. Germline lookup yields CDR1 SGHDT and CDR2 YYEEEE. The CDR3 length is 16 residues. The CDR3 region has the DNA TGTGCCAGCAGCTTGGCTCCCCCCGGGCAGCGGTACGAGCAGTACTTC. This gives the protein CASSLAPPGQRYEQYF. Looking up the rest from reference TRBV5-6 and TRBJ2-7 gives the full variable domain: DAGVTQSPTHLIKTRGQQVTLRCSPKSGHDTVSWYQQALGQGPQFIFQYYEEEERQRGNFPDRFSGHQFPNYSSELNVNALLLGDSALYLCASSLAPPGQRYEQYFGPGTRLTVT.

CDR3 sequence (DNA): TGTGCCAGCTGGAGATGTGCGGGGGGGACGTACAATGAGCAGTTCTTC. Amino acids: CASWRCAGGTYNEQFF. The gene calls are TRBV25-1 and TRBJ2-1, with 9 nucleotides matching TRBD2. Germline V gene sequence: CDR1 MGHDK, CDR2 SYGVNS. J was trimmed by 4 bases and V by 8 bases; bases with no gene match: 12. The CDR3 is 16 residues long.

This rearrangement joins TRBV6-1 to TRBJ2-2; maybe TRBD1 (5 bases). This CDR3 contains 14 residues. Germline V gene data show CDR1 as MNHNS and CDR2 as SASEGT. The V gene lost 1 base and the J gene lost 6 bases, with 9 bases spanning the gap. The CDR3 DNA is TGTGCCAGCAGTGAAGTACAGGCGTCCGGGGAGCTGTTTTTT. Residues: CASSEVQASGELFF.

The chain recombines TRBV9 with TRBJ2-2; 8 bases align to TRBD2. This CDR3 has 15 amino acids. Looked up from germline, CDR1 is SGDLS and CDR2 is YYNGEE. V trimming: 3 bases; J trimming: 0 bases; junction bases outside the gene matches: 1. The CDR3 DNA reads as TGTGCCAGCAGCGCACTAGCGGCGAACACCGGGGAGCTGTTTTTT. Translation: CASSALAANTGELFF.